These T cell receptor beta chains were read from a single sample in a study of blood T cell repertoires in COVID-19. Clones were sequenced by immunoSEQ multiplex PCR, and TCRdb holds only the in-frame ones, with some missing. The repertoire includes some 180,000 clones, around 81% of them detected once, and around 8.4% sits in the top ten. Sequenced material: peripheral blood. All receptors derive from an elderly woman with COVID-19, enrolled during active disease. Each CDR3 is given with its conserved first and last residue. A D gene is named only where the DNA matches it firmly. Where a row states a size, it is once, few, many or the class of an expanded clone; other rows omit it.

abundance | j_gene | v_gene | d_gene | CDR3aa | CDR3nt
once | TRBJ2-2 | TRBV9 | TRBD1 | CASSPLPGQGGVGELFF | TGTGCCAGCAGCCCCCTCCCGGGACAGGGGGGTGTCGGGGAGCTGTTTTTT
. | TRBJ2-7 | TRBV4-2 | TRBD1 | CASSQAQGASYEQYF | TGTGCCAGCAGCCAAGCACAGGGGGCGAGCTACGAGCAGTACTTC
. | TRBJ1-5 | TRBV18 | . | CASSPSMLRGSNQPQHF | TGTGCCAGCTCACCAAGTATGTTAAGGGGGTCTAATCAGCCCCAGCATTTT
. | TRBJ1-1 | TRBV3-1/TRBV3-2 | . | CASSQDRNTEAFF | TGTGCCAGCAGCCAAGACAGGAACACTGAAGCTTTCTTT
. | TRBJ2-7 | TRBV18 | TRBD2 | CASSPPGRGGEQYF | TGTGCCAGCTCACCCCCCGGGAGGGGAGGGGAGCAGTACTTC
once | TRBJ2-3 | TRBV11-2 | . | CASSLGGADTQYF | TGTGCCAGCAGCTTAGGCGGAGCAGATACGCAGTATTTT
. | TRBJ1-1 | TRBV29-1 | TRBD1 | CRTTGTVNTEAFF | TGCAGGACTACCGGGACAGTAAACACTGAAGCTTTCTTT
. | TRBJ1-2 | TRBV28 | . | CASSLSNSFYGYTF | TGTGCCAGCAGTTTGTCGAACAGCTTCTATGGCTACACCTTC
. | TRBJ2-2 | TRBV9 | . | CASTPTGGPNTGELFF | TGTGCCAGCACCCCTACCGGGGGGCCCAACACCGGGGAGCTGTTTTTT
. | TRBJ2-5 | TRBV24-1 | . | CATSGAEETQYF | TGTGCCACCAGTGGGGCAGAAGAGACCCAGTACTTC
. | TRBJ1-2 | TRBV12-2 | . | CASPPGGGPRAF | TGTGCAAGTCCCCCGGGAGGGGGCCCAAGGGCCTTC
. | TRBJ2-7 | TRBV11-2 | . | CASSRGGLRMDF | TGTGCCAGCAGCAGGGGGGGGTTACGCATGGACTTC
. | TRBJ2-3 | TRBV5-4 | TRBD1 | CASTRQGGFGDTQYF | TGTGCCAGCACCCGACAGGGGGGTTTCGGAGATACGCAGTATTTT
. | TRBJ1-1 | TRBV6-2/TRBV6-3 | TRBD1 | CASSFGYRGRAFF | TGTGCCAGCAGTTTCGGATACAGGGGGCGAGCTTTCTTT
. | TRBJ2-5 | TRBV27 | TRBD2 | CATGASGTYQETQYF | TGTGCCACCGGAGCTAGCGGGACCTACCAAGAGACCCAGTACTTC
. | TRBJ2-7 | TRBV9 | TRBD2 | CASSGLPGTGGSYEQYF | TGTGCCAGCAGCGGCCTGCCGGGGACCGGGGGGTCCTACGAGCAGTACTTC
. | TRBJ2-5 | TRBV12-3/TRBV12-4 | . | CASSLTGLETQYF | TGTGCCAGCAGTTTAACAGGGTTAGAGACCCAGTACTTC
. | TRBJ2-5 | TRBV5-1 | . | CASSLDGGETQYF | TGCGCCAGCAGCTTGGACGGCGGTGAGACCCAGTACTTC
. | TRBJ2-3 | TRBV3-1/TRBV3-2 | . | CASSQEVNQADTQYF | TGTGCCAGCAGCCAAGAGGTAAACCAGGCGGATACGCAGTATTTT
. | TRBJ2-3 | TRBV2 | . | CASRGAPPTDTQYF | TGTGCCAGCAGGGGAGCTCCCCCCACAGATACGCAGTATTTT
. | TRBJ1-1 | TRBV29-1 | . | CSVGLRDQAFF | TGCAGCGTCGGACTCCGCGACCAGGCTTTCTTT
. | TRBJ2-1 | TRBV5-1 | TRBD1 | CASSLVPGQGGEQFF | TGCGCCAGCAGCTTGGTTCCGGGACAGGGGGGAGAGCAGTTCTTC
. | TRBJ1-2 | TRBV5-6 | . | CASSLPGGGRSYGYTF | TGTGCCAGCAGCTTGCCTGGCGGGGGGCGATCTTATGGCTACACCTTC
. | TRBJ2-1 | TRBV4-2 | TRBD2 | CASSQDLAGFNEQFF | TGTGCCAGCAGCCAAGACCTAGCGGGGTTCAATGAGCAGTTCTTC
. | TRBJ2-7 | TRBV2 | TRBD2 | CASSKGRGDEQYF | TGTGCCAGCAGTAAAGGGCGGGGGGACGAGCAGTACTTC
. | TRBJ2-2 | TRBV7-2 | . | CASSSTVGLSGELFF | TGTGCCAGCAGCTCGACAGTGGGTCTGTCCGGGGAGCTGTTTTTT
. | TRBJ2-7 | TRBV3-1/TRBV3-2 | TRBD1 | CASSSGQAPTSEQYF | TGTGCCAGCAGCTCCGGACAGGCACCTACGTCGGAGCAGTACTTC